This T cell receptor (beta chain) was observed in a study of CD8 T cells in Susac syndrome (dated by TCRdb to the late 2010s). Study-wide context: Whether CD8+ T cell activation and differentiation in Susac syndrome was antigen driven was tested using repertoire sequencing.

The CDR3 contains 13 residues, cysteine and phenylalanine counted. Only the CDR3 part of the read is kept: 39 bases, read in frame from the first base. Ends trimmed: V by 5 bases, J by 6 bases; bases unmatched to a gene: 5. CDR1 and CDR2, looked up from the germline V gene (reference sequence), are LNHDA and SQIVND. Peripheral blood CD8+ and CD4+ T cells from healthy donors, Susac syndrome patients and multiple sclerosis patients were profiled using high-throughput TCR beta sequencing. Treatment-naive patients with stable or active relapsing-remitting disease fulfilling revised McDonald criteria were used as multiple sclerosis controls. Bulk CD8+ and CD4+ T cells were purified by magnetic negative isolation, whereas CD8+ TEMRA cells were enriched by FACS. Blood was drawn into EDTA tubes, processed within 24 hours, and PBMCs were isolated by density gradient centrifugation. PBMCs intended for TCR sequencing were cryopreserved in liquid nitrogen and thawed later in a water bath at 37 degrees C. A purity of at least 90% was achieved for sorted or isolated CD4+, CD8+ and CD8+ TEMRA cells.

The paper's findings and limits, for the study overall: The number of individuals in the TCR sequencing and HLA analysis was recognized as being relatively small.

With regard to this clonotype: What this receptor recognizes is not known. No base quality information exists; no much larger clone differs at one position.

RNA was extracted using the RNeasy kit, and roughly 0.5 to 1 microgram was reverse transcribed with random hexamers. TCR beta CDR3 regions were amplified with the immunoSEQ multiplex PCR assay covering 54 Vbeta and 13 Jbeta segments. Bias from PCR amplification was corrected by using a synthetic template baseline for primer optimization and for computational correction. From the authors' description of their analysis: Only productive sequences were kept, with reads annotated to V, D and J genes according to IMGT and analyzed in immunoSEQ Analyzer. Clonality was computed as one minus Shannon entropy normalized by log2 of the number of productive unique sequences. Public and private clones were assessed among the 100 most prevalent clones of each patient and control. Clones were defined as Susac-specific when absent from the healthy and MS cohorts, from fewer than 1,300 published viral clones and from other ImmuneACCESS disease sequences. TCRdb reanalyzed the raw reads on its own, using fastp at Q25 for trimming and MiXCR for clone calling, and kept in-frame beta chains. Each CDR3 protein appears once, grouped with its most common genes and DNA. TCRdb, not the authors, supplied the V and J calls. This sample is represented by over 300,000 distinct CDR3 sequences; about 91% of them were singletons. 0.065% of the sample is held by the ten biggest clonotypes.

Source material: CD4+ T cells from PBMCs. The rearranged segments are TRBV19 and TRBJ1-2, with 8 junctional bases fitting TRBD1. The source is a human donor with multiple sclerosis. The bases are TGTGCCAGTAGTTCCAGGGGGCTCGATGGCTACACCTTC. Translation gives CASSSRGLDGYTF. With all but the CDR3 taken from the reference TRBV19 and TRBJ1-2 genes, the full variable domain is: DGGITQSPKYLFRKEGQNVTLSCEQNLNHDAMYWYRQDPGQGLRLIYYSQIVNDFQKGDIAEGYSVSREKKESFPLTVTSAQKNPTAFYLCASSSRGLDGYTFGSGTRLTVV.